This T cell receptor beta chain derives from a study of T cell repertoires in cytomegalovirus infection. Each CDR3 protein is one row after TCRdb ran MiXCR on the reads. The sample carries some 110,000 distinct CDR3 sequences, over 9% recorded once. V was shortened by 0 bases and J by 5 bases, with 11 bases between the two germline ends. The germline gives CDR1 LGHDT, CDR2 YNNKEL (reference sequence). CDR3 length: 15 amino acids. This clonotype has just a few counts. The target antigen is unknown. This chain uses TRBV3-1 with TRBJ1-5; TRBD1 is a possible D gene (6 bases). This clonotype was sampled from a human donor in good health (CMV status not recorded). Some clones in this sample may be carry-over from other donors' samples. The sample taken for sequencing was PBMCs, sequenced either directly or after in vitro stimulation (not recorded which). The CDR3: CASSQDTGRYQPQHF. CDR3 in DNA: TGTGCCAGCAGCCAAGATACAGGGAGGTATCAGCCCCAGCATTTT.